This TCR beta chain appears in the sequencing data of a study of cytomegalovirus exposure and HLA in healthy donors. There are a few counts of this clone. Use of 60 Vbeta and 13 Jbeta primers characterized the PCR. Some clones are missing from TCRdb's copy, which holds only in-frame ones; the method was immunoSEQ multiplex PCR. The data contain approximately 100,000 clones, about 74% of them singletons. This CDR3 is built from 13 residues. V lost 6 bases and J lost 7; bases outside the gene matches: 6. CDR1 and CDR2 from the germline V gene are LGHNT and FRNRAP. The chain has TRBV12-5 and TRBJ1-5, with TRBD1 matching 7 bases. The sequencing input was PBMCs. The TCR sequence derives from a female donor in good health and CMV-seronegative. The CDR3 reads CASGTGSGQPQHF. The CDR3, as DNA: TGTGCTAGTGGGACAGGGTCGGGACAGCCCCAGCATTTT. Full variable domain (rest looked up from reference TRBV12-5 and TRBJ1-5): DARVTQTPRHKVTEMGQEVTMRCQPILGHNTVFWYRQTMMQGLELLAYFRNRAPLDDSGMPKDRFSAEMPDATLATLKIQPSEPRDSAVYFCASGTGSGQPQHFGDGTRLSIL.